This T cell receptor beta chain was captured by sequencing in a study of graft-versus-host responses after intestinal transplantation. Study-wide context: Multivisceral, liver-intestinal, or isolated intestinal transplants were received by the recipients.

As to this clone: The antigen is not known.

Per the germline V gene, CDR1 is GTSNPN and CDR2 is SVGIG (reference sequence). The CDR3 has 17 residues. V was pared by 0 bases and J by 7 bases, with 16 bases of the junction left unmatched. Using immunoSEQ multiplex PCR, the repertoire was profiled, and TCRdb retains in-frame clones only, with some absent. The data show some 83,000 clones, 91% seen once. This TCR derives from a human donor who received an intestinal transplant. Material: unstimulated CD4+ T cells sorted from spleen or lymph node cells, obtained before intestinal transplant. The genes are TRBV30 and TRBJ1-2, with TRBD1 matching 8 bases. CDR3 coding DNA: TGTGCCTGGAGTGTAAGGGGAGCCCCAGGGGGCGTAGGTGGCTACACCTTC. Amino acids: CAWSVRGAPGGVGGYTF.